This T cell receptor (beta chain) emerged from a study of metastatic and nonmetastatic thyroid tumors. MiXCR reprocessed the PCR reads for TCRdb. Of about 5,800 clones detected, roughly 18% appear once; the ten largest clones hold 6.2%. This clone is classed as medium-sized (0.01 to 0.1%). CDR1 and CDR2 from the germline V gene are SGHKS and YYEKEE (reference sequence). The V and J ends lost 4 bases and 0 bases respectively, with 10 bases between them. The CDR3 is made up of 14 amino acids. No treatment had been given to any patient before thyroid surgery. V and J are TRBV5-5 and TRBJ1-2; D unresolved. The sample was adjacent normal tissue. This clonotype was obtained from a female donor with papillary thyroid cancer or a benign thyroid nodule (not recorded which). Some clones in this sample may be carry-over from other donors' samples. The CDR3 reads CASSATAANYGYTF. DNA of the CDR3: TGTGCCAGCAGCGCAACAGCTGCTAACTATGGCTACACCTTC.